This T cell receptor (beta chain) was found in a study of regulatory T cells in long-lasting Graves disease. The study, taken as a whole, reports: Owing to a sample size that was small, accuracy may have been reduced. New patients shared roughly 1,000 public clonotypes, and persistent patients shared more, with under 3,000. Gene preferences differed: TRBV28, TRBJ1-2, TRBJ2-5 in persistent cases.

Time point reported: persistent/refractory GD, antithyroid drugs over 5 years with positive TRAb. Researchers made the TCR library from RNA that was extracted from PBMCs. This clonotype was seen many times. Its antigen is undetermined. With 3 bases removed from V and 2 bases from J, the gap between germline ends came to 13 bases. CDR1 and CDR2 from the germline V gene are SQVTM and ANQGSEA. The CDR3 runs to 14 residues. Arm-PCR of CDR3 regions and iRepertoire HTBI primers were the basis on which TCR beta libraries were built. Original methodology: Analysis of the samples identified 50 to 70 TRBV and 13 to 15 TRBJ segments. TCRdb independently ran MiXCR on the multiplex PCR reads; one entry per CDR3 protein. TCRdb's processing, not the authors', yielded these V and J calls. The repertoire consists of about 470,000 distinct CDR3 sequences, with around a fifth occurring once and the leading ten covering around 7%.

The chain carries TRBV29-1 and TRBJ2-5, with D uncertain. The input for sequencing was peripheral blood mononuclear cells (PBMCs), taken when the disease was refractory, from a patient treated with antithyroid drugs. The origin of this receptor is a female donor with Graves disease. CDR3 DNA sequence: TGCAGCGTTGAGGGGTCCCTGGGGCAAGAGACCCAGTACTTC. Amino acids: CSVEGSLGQETQYF.